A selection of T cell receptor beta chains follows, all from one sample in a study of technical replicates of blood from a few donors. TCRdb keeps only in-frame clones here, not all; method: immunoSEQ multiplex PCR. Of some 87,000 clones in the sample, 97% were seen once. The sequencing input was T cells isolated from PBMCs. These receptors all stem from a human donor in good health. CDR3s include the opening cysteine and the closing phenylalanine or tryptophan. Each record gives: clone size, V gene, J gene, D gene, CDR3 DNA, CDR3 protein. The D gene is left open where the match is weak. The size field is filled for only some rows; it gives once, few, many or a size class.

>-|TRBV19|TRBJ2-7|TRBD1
TGTGCCAGTAGTGCCTCACAGGGGGCGCGGGTCTACGAGCAGTACTTC
CASSASQGARVYEQYF
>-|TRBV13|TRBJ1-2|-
TGTGCCAGCAGCTTTCAGGGTGCTGGCTACACCTTC
CASSFQGAGYTF
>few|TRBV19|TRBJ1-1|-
TGTGCCAGTAGTATGCTCCGGGACACTGAAGCTTTCTTT
CASSMLRDTEAFF
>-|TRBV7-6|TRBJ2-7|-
TGTGCCAGCAGCTTAGCCACAGACGGTTACGAGCAGTACTTC
CASSLATDGYEQYF
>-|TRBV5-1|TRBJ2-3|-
TGCGCCAGCATAGAGTCCGTTGGCGGAAGCACAGATACGCAGTATTTT
CASIESVGGSTDTQYF
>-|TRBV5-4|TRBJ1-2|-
TGTGCCAGCAGCTTGGAGGGAGGTCCTAACTATGGCTACACCTTC
CASSLEGGPNYGYTF
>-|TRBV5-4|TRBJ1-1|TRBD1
TGTGCCAGCAGCATACCGCAGGGGGCCGAGGGGAAAGCTTTCTTT
CASSIPQGAEGKAFF
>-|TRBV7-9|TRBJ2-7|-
TGTGCCAGCAGCTTAAAACCACTGACTAGTAGATCCTACGAGCAGTACTTC
CASSLKPLTSRSYEQYF
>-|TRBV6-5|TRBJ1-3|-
TGTGCCAGCAGTTACTCCCTAAATGGAAACACCATATATTTT
CASSYSLNGNTIYF
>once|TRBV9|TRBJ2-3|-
TGTGCCAGCAGCGTAGAAACAGGCTCCACAGATACGCAGTATTTT
CASSVETGSTDTQYF
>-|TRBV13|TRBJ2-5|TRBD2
TGTGCCAGCAGCTCCCCCCGAGGGAGCGGGGGGGAAGAGACCCAGTACTTC
CASSSPRGSGGEETQYF
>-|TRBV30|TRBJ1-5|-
TGTGCCTGGAGTGTGGGGGGGATTAGGCAGCCCCAGCATTTT
CAWSVGGIRQPQHF
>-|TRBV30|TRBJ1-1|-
TGTGCCTGGAGGCTGGAGGGACGACTACGGGCTGAAGCTTTCTTT
CAWRLEGRLRAEAFF
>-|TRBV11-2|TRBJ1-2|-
TGTGCCAGCAGCTTGGCAGGGCCAAACTATGGCTACACCTTC
CASSLAGPNYGYTF
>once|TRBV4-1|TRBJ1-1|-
TGCGCCAGCAGCCAGACCTCGACACTTAACACTGAAGCTTTCTTT
CASSQTSTLNTEAFF
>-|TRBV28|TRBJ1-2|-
TGTGCCAGCAGTGCTACATCGACAGGCTCTTTGAGCTACACCTTC
CASSATSTGSLSYTF